The sequence of this TCR beta chain was determined in a study of vaccination and CD4 T cells after COVID-19. Study as a whole: In the convalescent cohort, there were six males and four females, two of them Hispanic.

This clonotype was found a few times. Its matching antigen is unknown. As to treatment: roughly nine-day PBMC culture with coronavirus spike peptide pools or control peptides (ViraFEST assay). CD4+ T cells that had been cultured provided DNA sequenced with the Oncomine TCR Beta short-read assay. MiXCR, applied by TCRdb to the PCR reads, yields one record per CDR3 protein. The sample has 13,000 or so distinct CDR3 sequences, roughly 74% seen once; the top ten hold about a third. CDR1 is DFQATT, CDR2 SNEGSKA, per germline (reference sequence). Deletions cut 3 bases from V and 7 bases from J, with 16 bases between. The CDR3 loop spans 15 amino acids.

The sequence was collected from a human donor who had recovered from COVID-19. Specimen: CD4+ T cells from blood, cultured in vitro. This chain links TRBV20-1 with TRBJ1-6; D ambiguous. CDR3 amino acids: CSASARGYVNSPLHF. CDR3 bases: TGCAGTGCTAGTGCCCGGGGTTATGTAAATTCACCCCTCCACTTT.